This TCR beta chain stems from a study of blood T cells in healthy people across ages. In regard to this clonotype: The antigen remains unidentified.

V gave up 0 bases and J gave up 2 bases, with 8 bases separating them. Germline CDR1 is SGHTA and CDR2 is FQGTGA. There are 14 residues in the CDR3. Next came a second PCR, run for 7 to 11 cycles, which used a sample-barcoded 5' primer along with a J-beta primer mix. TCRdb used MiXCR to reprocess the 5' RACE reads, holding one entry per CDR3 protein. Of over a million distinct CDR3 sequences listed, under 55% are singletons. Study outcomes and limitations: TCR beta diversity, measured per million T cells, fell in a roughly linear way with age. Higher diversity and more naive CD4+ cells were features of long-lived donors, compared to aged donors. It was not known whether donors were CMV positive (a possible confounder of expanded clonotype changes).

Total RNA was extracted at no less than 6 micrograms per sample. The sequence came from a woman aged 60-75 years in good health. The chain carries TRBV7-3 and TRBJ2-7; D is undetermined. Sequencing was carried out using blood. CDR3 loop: CASSLTFGPYEQYF. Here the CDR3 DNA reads TGTGCCAGCAGCTTAACGTTCGGACCCTACGAGCAGTACTTC.